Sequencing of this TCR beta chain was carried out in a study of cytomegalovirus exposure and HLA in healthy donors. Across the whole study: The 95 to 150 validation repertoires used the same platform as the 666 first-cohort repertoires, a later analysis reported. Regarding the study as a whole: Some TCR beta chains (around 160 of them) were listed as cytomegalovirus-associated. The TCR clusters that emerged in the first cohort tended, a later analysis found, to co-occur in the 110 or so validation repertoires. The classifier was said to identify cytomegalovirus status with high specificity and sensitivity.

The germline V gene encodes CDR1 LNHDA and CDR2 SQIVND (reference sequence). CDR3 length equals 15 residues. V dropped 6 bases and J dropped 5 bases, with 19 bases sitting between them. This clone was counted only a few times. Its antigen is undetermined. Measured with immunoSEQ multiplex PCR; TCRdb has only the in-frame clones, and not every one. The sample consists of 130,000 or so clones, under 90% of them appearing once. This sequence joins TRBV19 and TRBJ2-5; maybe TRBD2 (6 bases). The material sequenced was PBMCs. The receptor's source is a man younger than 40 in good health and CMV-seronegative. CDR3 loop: CASSKDNVGGETQYF. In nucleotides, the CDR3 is TGTGCCAGTAGCAAAGACAACGTCGGAGGGGAGACCCAGTACTTC.